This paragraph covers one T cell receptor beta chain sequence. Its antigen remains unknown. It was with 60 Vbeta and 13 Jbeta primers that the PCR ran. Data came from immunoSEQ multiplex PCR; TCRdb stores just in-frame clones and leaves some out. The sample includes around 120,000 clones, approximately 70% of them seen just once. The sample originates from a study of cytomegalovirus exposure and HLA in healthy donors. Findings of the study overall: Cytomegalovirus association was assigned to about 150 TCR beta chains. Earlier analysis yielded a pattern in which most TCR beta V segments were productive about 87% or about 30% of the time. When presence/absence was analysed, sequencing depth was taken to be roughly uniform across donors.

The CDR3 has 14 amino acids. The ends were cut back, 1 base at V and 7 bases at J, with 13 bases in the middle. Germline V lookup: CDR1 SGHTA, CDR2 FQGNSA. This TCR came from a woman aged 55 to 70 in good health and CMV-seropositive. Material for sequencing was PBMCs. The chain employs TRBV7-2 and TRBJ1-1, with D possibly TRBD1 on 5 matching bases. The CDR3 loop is CASSLVVQGGEAFF. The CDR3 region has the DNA TGTGCCAGCAGCTTAGTAGTTCAGGGTGGTGAAGCTTTCTTT.